The source of this T cell receptor (beta chain) is a study of cytomegalovirus exposure and HLA in healthy donors (dated by TCRdb to about 2017). Concerning the study at large: An earlier analysis of about 560 of the donors reported approximately 300 Gb of sequence data and 95 million to 120 million unique TCR beta sequences obtained from 180 million or so T cells. Around 300 gigabases of sequencing data and around 87 million unique TCR sequences were included in an early release covering around 600 HLA-typed donors. Of the approximately 400 genotyped donors, 65% to 90% fell in the genetic ancestry cluster associated with self-reported Caucasian donors. The aim of the study was to test whether cataloging public T cell receptors could identify signatures of past pathogen exposure. The T cell repertoires of around 730 subjects were profiled by immunosequencing and related to cytomegalovirus serostatus. Along with the roughly 710-subject first cohort, a separate validation cohort of over 90 different subjects was used. To predict cytomegalovirus infection status, the study combined high-throughput TCR immunosequencing, statistical association of individual TCRs with disease status, and machine learning. To study patterns of TCR occurrence, a later analysis re-analyzed previously published TCR beta repertoires from hundreds of donors and added high-resolution HLA genotyping. Rather than using new phenotypic data, the later analysis identified candidate immune exposures from TCR beta sequences and from how often those sequences occurred across donors. To decide whether each TCR beta V gene segment behaved as functional or pseudogenic, an earlier analysis of nearly 600 of the donors relied on high-throughput TCR beta sequencing. Donor age, sex, ethnicity and CMV serostatus were compiled together with the repertoire data. Genome-wide SNP genotypes for about 65% of the 666 donors were used in a later genetic analysis, which treated that subset as a discovery cohort. Every repertoire in the discovery cohort had been generated on one and the same sequencing platform. Class I and class II HLA loci were covered by the typing at four-digit resolution. The number of donors typed differed by locus, with 629-630 for A, B, C, DRB1 and DQB1, around 500 for DQA1, over 600 for DPA1, and around 460 for DPB1. Four to six DR-DQ haplotypes were handled as single units for association and clustering, since linkage in the cohort was strong. Across 398 genotyped donors of the cohort, an average of about 250,000 unique TCR beta nucleotide sequences per donor were sequenced, and 15% to 20% of those sequences were non-productive.

Study-wide conclusions, independent of this receptor: Linkage disequilibrium might explain the correlated functional status among segregating V segments, but an unknown experimental factor could not be excluded. Most TCR sequences were observed very rarely across donors, whereas some public TCRs were present in many individuals. The earlier analysis of 587 of the donors excluded approximately 17 rarely observed V segments, including chromosome 9 orphons, because counts were too low. A further reported finding was that TCR beta sequences accurately predicted the HLA-A and HLA-B alleles for most subjects in the first cohort. According to a later genetic analysis, donors in an Asian-associated ancestry cluster had fewer N-insertions in productive TCRs than the roughly 700-donor mean. Presence/absence analyses assumed roughly uniform sequencing depth across donors, an assumption that may not hold. Specific HLA alleles were associated with 15,000 to 20,000 TCR beta sequences at a false discovery rate of 0.05 in a later analysis. CMV serostatus was the only immune exposure information available for the cohort. Broadly in line with IMGT annotations, most TCR beta V segments showed up in productive rearrangements about 87% or about 30% of the time in an earlier analysis of several hundred of the donors. When HLA alleles, especially DR and DQ, strongly co-occurred, TCR associations were difficult to assign to individual alleles. In a later analysis, TCR association rates were found to vary across HLA loci, with the most associated TCRs seen for DRB1 alleles and the fewest for HLA-C alleles. According to a later analysis, parvovirus B19, influenza, CMV and Epstein-Barr virus appeared linked to several top co-occurrence clusters. The authors suggested that the approach could potentially be extended to other disease states and immunological phenotypes. A later analysis found that most CMV-associated TCR beta chains appeared HLA-restricted, with HLA associations seemingly driven largely by CMV exposure. Because HLA typing was missing for some donors at each locus, association tests included only the typed subset. In a later genetic analysis, a missense DCLRE1C variant was associated with V-gene and J-gene trimming of TCR beta chains, and the association was replicated in an independent cohort. Compared with equally common non-associated chains, HLA-associated TCR beta chains in a later analysis were more clonally expanded and had lower generation probabilities. In the study, roughly 160 TCR beta chains were listed as associated with cytomegalovirus. A cluster of highly shared sequence variants was judged likely to represent a technical artifact of the sequencing pipeline. Because the 87-base-pair reads could not distinguish some IMGT-functional V segments, including TRBV6-2 and TRBV6-3, those segments were excluded. The classifier was reported to diagnose cytomegalovirus status with high specificity and sensitivity in both the original and validation cohorts. A few of the identified cytomegalovirus-associated TCR beta chains were confirmed in vitro to be specific for cytomegalovirus antigens. Only TCR beta chains were sequenced in this cohort, and the absence of alpha or paired-chain data limited detectable features.

From the germline V gene, CDR1 is SGDLS and CDR2 is YYNGEE. V loses 0 bases of germline sequence and J loses 9 bases, and the interval between the two ends is 16 bases. There are 15 amino acids in the CDR3, from cysteine to phenylalanine inclusive. The CDR3 DNA has 45 bases and is translated from base 1. This clone was counted once. This clone's antigen is unknown. Within one base of it there is no much larger clone, and no base qualities were kept. The method behind the library was the immunoSEQ multiplex PCR assay. The multiplex PCR relied on a mix of 60 forward primers for TCR Vbeta segments and 13 reverse primers for TCR Jbeta segments. The CDR3 region of rearranged TCR beta genes was amplified from genomic DNA with a multiplex PCR assay. The amplified TCR beta libraries were sequenced on the Illumina HiSeq System as 87-base-pair reads. Regarding the original processing steps: In a later analysis, tens of millions of unique TCR beta chains were counted across the 650 to 700 repertoires, and about 10 million of these chains were shared by at least two donors. Raw reads were error-corrected and collapsed into unique sequences with a nearest-neighbor algorithm that merged closely related sequences to remove PCR and sequencing errors. V, D and J gene segments were assigned by aligning CDR3 sequences to IMGT reference sequences. For a sequence to be retained, a match of at least six nucleotides was required to both a V gene segment and a J gene segment. Rearrangements were classified as productive when the CDR3 lacked stop codons and remained in frame with V and J, and all other rearrangements were classified as non-productive. CDR3 was defined by IMGT convention, running from the second conserved V-encoded cysteine to the conserved J-encoded phenylalanine. The earlier analysis of more than 450 of the donors excluded sequences that lacked an unambiguous match to a single V gene segment. In an earlier analysis of a few hundred of the donors, V segments were called functional above 56.7% productive rearrangements and were called segregating when the between-donor standard deviation exceeded 5%. To diagnose cytomegalovirus status from the catalog of TCR beta chain sequences, a statistical classification framework was built. A later analysis assigned V and J genes by comparing TCR nucleotide sequences with IMGT/GENE-DB human TR gene sequences. In a later analysis, CDR3 sequences and most-parsimonious VDJ recombination scenarios were assigned using the TCRdist pipeline. In a later analysis, every TCR beta chain was defined by the combination of its CDR3 amino acid sequence and its V-gene family, and reads without a unique V-gene family were dropped. In a later analysis, 500 to 700 highly shared, low-generation-probability nucleotide sequences were removed to address suspected cross-contamination and a sequencing artifact. For each public chain, a later analysis derived a clonal expansion index from normalized ranks of inferred template counts within each repertoire. In a later analysis, generation probabilities were computed with a VDJ recombination model fitted to out-of-frame rearrangements, and the resulting probabilities were checked against IGoR. In a later analysis, hypergeometric tests were used to score TCR-TCR, TCR-HLA and TCR-CMV co-occurrence, with a repertoire-size bias correction applied to TCR pairs. To estimate false discovery rates, a later analysis permuted the HLA or CMV assignments 20 times. A later analysis grouped co-occurring TCRs with DBSCAN, adding TCRdist sequence similarity when clustering within HLA-allele-positive subsets. Repertoires with fewer than 30,000 or more than 120,000 public chains, plus five repertoires with anomalous nucleotide sharing, were excluded from co-occurrence clustering. TCRdb retrieved this table from immuneACCESS and kept in-frame rearrangements only. Not all clones are present; in checked studies, unresolved V genes account for under half, and no reason is known for the remainder. The V and J calls and clone size come from that table; D and trimming were worked out from the DNA. Counted in this sample were under 80,000 clones; 75% to 85% of them appeared once. Around 54% of the sample is held by the ten biggest clonotypes.

The cohort comprised some 680 healthy bone marrow donors. Cohort members were all nominally healthy when sampled, although unrecorded immune exposures were likely present. The donor was CMV seropositive and was included in the group of 250 to 350 seropositive cohort members. Each donor provided a peripheral blood sample, and peripheral blood mononuclear cells were used for TCR beta sequencing. Genomic DNA was extracted from the blood cell samples with the Qiagen DNeasy Blood Extraction Kit. Sequenced input: PBMCs. In this chain, TRBV9 is recombined with TRBJ1-5; D gene: possibly TRBD1, on 5 matching bases. This receptor was obtained from a man in his fifties or sixties in good health and CMV-seropositive. DNA sequence: TGTGCCAGCAGCGTAGAGGGGCACCGGTTGGCGCCCCAGCATTTT. This yields the protein CASSVEGHRLAPQHF. Extended through the reference TRBV9 and TRBJ1-5 proteins, this CDR3 yields the full variable domain: DSGVTQTPKHLITATGQRVTLRCSPRSGDLSVYWYQQSLDQGLQFLIQYYNGEERAKGNILERFSAQQFPDLHSELNLSSLELGDSALYFCASSVEGHRLAPQHFGDGTRLSIL.